This TCR beta chain originates from a study of blood T cell repertoires in COVID-19. Study overall: From the United States, Italy and Spain came samples of acute and convalescent COVID-19.

Produced via immunoSEQ multiplex PCR; TCRdb's table is partial and in-frame only. The repertoire holds around 300,000 clones, with approximately 89% as singletons. The trim removed 3 bases at V and 7 bases at J, leaving 7 bases unmatched. This CDR3 comprises 15 residues. Germline CDR1 reads SEHNR; CDR2 reads FQNEAQ (reference sequence). The source of this sequence is a woman in her sixties who had recovered from COVID-19. The sequenced material came from PBMCs or T cells enriched from blood (not recorded which). V is TRBV7-9 and J is TRBJ2-3; 10 bases map to TRBD1. CDR3 residues: CASSFIRTGGNTQYF. In DNA form, the CDR3 reads TGTGCCAGCAGCTTTATAAGGACAGGGGGGAATACGCAGTATTTT.